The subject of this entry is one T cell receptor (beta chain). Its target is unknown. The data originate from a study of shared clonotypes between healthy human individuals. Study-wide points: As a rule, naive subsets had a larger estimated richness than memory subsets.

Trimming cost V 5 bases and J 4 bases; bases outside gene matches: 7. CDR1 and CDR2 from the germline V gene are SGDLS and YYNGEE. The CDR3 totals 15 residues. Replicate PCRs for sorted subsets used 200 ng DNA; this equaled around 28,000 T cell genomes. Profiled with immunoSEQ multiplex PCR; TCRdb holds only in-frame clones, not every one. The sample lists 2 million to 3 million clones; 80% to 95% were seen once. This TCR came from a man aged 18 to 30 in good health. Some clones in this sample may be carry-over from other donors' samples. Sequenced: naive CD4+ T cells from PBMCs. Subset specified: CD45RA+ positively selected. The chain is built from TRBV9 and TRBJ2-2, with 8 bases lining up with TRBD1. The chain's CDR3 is CASRWEQGGTGELFF. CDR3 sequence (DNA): TGTGCCAGCAGGTGGGAACAGGGGGGCACCGGGGAGCTGTTTTTT.